This T cell receptor (beta chain) emerged from a study of cytomegalovirus exposure and HLA in healthy donors. At the level of the study: Of the donors genotyped, approximately 430 in all, about 80% fell in the Caucasian-associated ancestry cluster.

It was with 60 Vbeta and 13 Jbeta primers that the PCR ran. Source study methods: Approximately 11 million of 65 million to 95 million unique TCR beta chains were shared, per a later count. Produced via immunoSEQ multiplex PCR; TCRdb's table is partial and in-frame only. For V, J and clone size, that table is used; D and trimming come from the DNA. The repertoire holds 150,000 to 200,000 clones, approximately 70% seen once, with around 6.9% in the top ten. The CDR3 is made up of 16 amino acids. Per the germline V gene, CDR1 is SQVTM and CDR2 is ANQGSEA. V gave up 6 bases and J gave up 5 bases; unmatched junction bases: 12.

This clonotype originated in a man between 40 and 49 years old in good health and CMV-seropositive. Sequenced material: PBMCs. V usage is TRBV29-1 and J usage is TRBJ2-5, with TRBD2 matching 13 bases. CDR3 nucleotides: TGCAGCGTCGCCATGAGACTAGCGGGGGGCGGCGAGACCCAGTACTTC. As protein: CSVAMRLAGGGETQYF.